This TCR beta chain was retrieved from a study of graft-versus-host responses after intestinal transplantation. The overall study: The recipients all started with anti-thymocyte globulin induction and then took tacrolimus and steroids for around 3 years.

Comments on this clone: As yet, its antigen is unknown.

Assay: immunoSEQ multiplex PCR; the TCRdb copy retains only in-frame clones and omits some. The data contain some 93,000 clones, about 91% of them singletons. Whole-study results and caveats: Recipient bone marrow held GvH clones, some seen earlier in ileum or blood. Peak levels of circulating GvH clones tracked with early post-transplant HvG declines. Within allografts, high graft-versus-host to host-versus-graft clonal ratios were seen among patients with graft-donor T cell macrochimerism.

The CDR3 runs to 13 residues. Trimming left V 4 bases short and J 0 bases short, with 10 bases between. Germline V gene sequence: CDR1 SQVTM, CDR2 ANQGSEA. The sample was unstimulated CD8+ T cells sorted from spleen or lymph node cells, taken before intestinal transplant. This receptor was obtained from a human donor who received an intestinal transplant. The rearrangement links TRBV29-1 to TRBJ2-7; the D is unclear. The CDR3 nucleotides are TGCAGCGTTGCGTCTTTTAGCTCCTACGAGCAGTACTTC. Its protein product is CSVASFSSYEQYF.